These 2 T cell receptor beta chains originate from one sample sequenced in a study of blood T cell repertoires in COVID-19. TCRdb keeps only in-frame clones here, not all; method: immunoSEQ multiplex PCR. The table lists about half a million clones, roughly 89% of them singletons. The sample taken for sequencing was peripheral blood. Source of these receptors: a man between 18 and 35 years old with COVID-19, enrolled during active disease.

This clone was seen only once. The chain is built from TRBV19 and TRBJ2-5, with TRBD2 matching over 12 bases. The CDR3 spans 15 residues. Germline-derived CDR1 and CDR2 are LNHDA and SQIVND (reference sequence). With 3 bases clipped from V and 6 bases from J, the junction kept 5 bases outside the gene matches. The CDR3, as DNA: TGTGCCAGTAGTATTTTTACTAGCGGGAGGCAGACCCAGTACTTC. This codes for CASSIFTSGRQTQYF.

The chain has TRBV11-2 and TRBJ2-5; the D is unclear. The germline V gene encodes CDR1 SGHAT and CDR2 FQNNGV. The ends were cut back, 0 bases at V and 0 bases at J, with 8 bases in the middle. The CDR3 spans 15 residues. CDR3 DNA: TGTGCCAGCAGCTTAGATTCACAGAACCAAGAGACCCAGTACTTC. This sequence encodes CASSLDSQNQETQYF.